The rows below give T cell receptor beta chains drawn from one sample of a study of blood T cell repertoires in COVID-19. Here immunoSEQ multiplex PCR was the method, and the copy in TCRdb shows in-frame clones only, minus some. The profile shows about 300,000 clones, around 92% of them singletons. Sequencing was carried out using PBMCs or T cells enriched from blood (not recorded which). These receptor sequences come from a woman in her 50s who had been exposed to COVID-19. Both conserved end residues are part of each CDR3. Fields, in order: V gene, clone size, D gene, J gene, CDR3 DNA, CDR3 protein. D genes are given only for firm matches. Part of the rows lack a size; the others show once, few, many or a class for expanded clones.

TRBV7-2	NA	TRBD2	TRBJ2-5	TGTGCCAGCAGCTTAGCCGCGGGAGTCCAAGAGACCCAGTACTTC	CASSLAAGVQETQYF
TRBV10-3	NA	NA	TRBJ1-3	TGTGCCACCACGGCACAGGTCTCTGGAAACACCATATATTTT	CATTAQVSGNTIYF
TRBV28	NA	NA	TRBJ1-2	TGTGCCAGCAGTTTGTCGGGGGGAGTTGACTATGGCTACACCTTC	CASSLSGGVDYGYTF
TRBV2	NA	TRBD1	TRBJ1-6	TGTGCCAGCACAGGACAGGGGATGGGGGCCCTCCACTTT	CASTGQGMGALHF
TRBV5-6	NA	NA	TRBJ2-5	TGTGCCAGCAGTTCCACGGTGGGGGGGCATAAAGAGACCCAGTACTTC	CASSSTVGGHKETQYF
TRBV6-5	NA	NA	TRBJ1-1	TGTGCCAGCAGTTACTCGAGGAGGTTGGGCACTGAAGCTTTCTTT	CASSYSRRLGTEAFF
TRBV19	NA	NA	TRBJ2-1	TGTGCCAGTAGCCAACGCCAGGGGTCCTACAATGAGCAGTTCTTC	CASSQRQGSYNEQFF
TRBV18	NA	NA	TRBJ2-3	TGTGCCAGCTCACTACAACACAGTGGAGATACGCAGTATTTT	CASSLQHSGDTQYF
TRBV30	NA	TRBD1	TRBJ2-7	TGTGCCTGGAGGGTAGGGACAGGGACAGGTGGGTGGTATGAGCAGTACTTC	CAWRVGTGTGGWYEQYF
TRBV12-5	NA	TRBD2	TRBJ2-2	TGTGCTAGTGGTTCCGGACTAGCGGGGACACCCGGGGAGCTGTTTTTT	CASGSGLAGTPGELFF
TRBV6-5	NA	NA	TRBJ1-3	TGTGCCAGCAGGAGGACCCACCCGGAGGAAAACACCATATATTTT	CASRRTHPEENTIYF
TRBV5-4	NA	NA	TRBJ2-5	TGTGCCAGCGAGGGGGGGGGACGGCACCAAGAGACCCAGTACTTC	CASEGGGRHQETQYF
TRBV18	NA	TRBD2	TRBJ2-5	TGTGCCAGCTCACCATTTACAAGCGGGGGCGGGGACGAGACCCAGTACTTC	CASSPFTSGGGDETQYF
TRBV7-9	NA	NA	TRBJ1-4	TGTGCCAGCAGCTTAGTCGTCACGGCTAATGAAAAACTGTTTTTT	CASSLVVTANEKLFF
TRBV19	NA	NA	TRBJ1-6	TGTGCCAGTAGTTCCCGATCTACTCCCACCAAGAATTCACCCCTCCACTTT	CASSSRSTPTKNSPLHF
TRBV27	NA	TRBD2	TRBJ2-1	TGTGCCAGCAGTTTATCACTAGCGGGGGGGCATAATGAGCAGTTCTTC	CASSLSLAGGHNEQFF
TRBV6-5	NA	TRBD1	TRBJ1-1	TGTGCCAGCAGTCTCGACAGGGGGACTGAAGCTTTCTTT	CASSLDRGTEAFF
TRBV12-3/TRBV12-4	NA	NA	TRBJ2-7	TGTGCCAGCAGTTGGGGGGACGAGCAGTACTTC	CASSWGDEQYF
TRBV7-9	NA	NA	TRBJ2-2	TGTGCCAGCAGCTTAAACAGGGCCTCCTCCACCGGGGAGCTGTTTTTT	CASSLNRASSTGELFF
TRBV5-6	NA	TRBD2	TRBJ2-7	TGTGCCAGCAGCTCTTCCGGGACTAGCGGGGGGGTGACCTACGAGCAGTACTTC	CASSSSGTSGGVTYEQYF
TRBV6-5	NA	TRBD1	TRBJ1-5	TGTGCCAGCAGCGCACAGGGGACGGGCAATCAGCCCCAGCATTTT	CASSAQGTGNQPQHF
TRBV9	NA	NA	TRBJ2-3	TGTGCCAGCAGCGGGACTTCTTCACACACAGATACGCAGTATTTT	CASSGTSSHTDTQYF
TRBV4-1	NA	TRBD1	TRBJ1-5	TGCGCCAGCAGCCCGGGTGTCCGGACAGGGAGCAATCAGCCCCAGCATTTT	CASSPGVRTGSNQPQHF
TRBV4-1	NA	NA	TRBJ1-4	TGCGCCAGCAGCCAAGACAGGGCCAGGACAACTAATGAAAAACTGTTTTTT	CASSQDRARTTNEKLFF
TRBV27	NA	TRBD1	TRBJ1-5	TGTGCCAGCAGTTCGCCAGGGGGTGGGCAGCCCCAGCATTTT	CASSSPGGGQPQHF
TRBV11-2	NA	TRBD1	TRBJ1-6	TGTGCCAGCAGCGAAGGGACAGGACGTCTTAATTCACCCCTCCACTTT	CASSEGTGRLNSPLHF
TRBV29-1	NA	NA	TRBJ2-3	TGCAGCGTTGATACCGGATCGGGTACGCAGTATTTT	CSVDTGSGTQYF
TRBV7-2	NA	TRBD1	TRBJ2-4	TGTGCCAGCAGCTTAGCGCTACAGGGGGCTGGTGAATGGACCAAAAACATTCAGTACTTC	CASSLALQGAGEWTKNIQYF
TRBV27	NA	NA	TRBJ1-1	TGTGCCAGCAGTATCAGGAGGGACACTGAAGCTTTCTTT	CASSIRRDTEAFF
TRBV27	NA	TRBD1	TRBJ1-5	TGTGCCAGCAGCAAAGACAGGGGTGGAAATCAGCCCCAGCATTTT	CASSKDRGGNQPQHF
TRBV4-1	NA	TRBD2	TRBJ2-3	TGCGCCAGCAGCCAAGATACTAGCGGGGGCACAGATACGCAGTATTTT	CASSQDTSGGTDTQYF
TRBV7-2	NA	NA	TRBJ1-2	TGTGCCAGCAGCTTAGCGCGGTCTCCCAGGGATGGCTACACCTTC	CASSLARSPRDGYTF
TRBV1	NA	NA	TRBJ1-6	TGCACCAGCAGCCAGAGACAGGGGTGGAATTCACCCCTCCACTTT	CTSSQRQGWNSPLHF
TRBV4-1	NA	TRBD2	TRBJ2-7	TGCGCCAGCAGCCGAACCGATAGCGGGGGGGCGTACGAGCAGTACTTC	CASSRTDSGGAYEQYF
TRBV19	few	TRBD1	TRBJ1-1	TGTGCCAGTAGTAGACAGGGCCTTGAAGCTTTCTTT	CASSRQGLEAFF
TRBV4-1	NA	TRBD2	TRBJ2-2	TGCGCCAGCAGCCCTATGAACCGCGGGGGGGCCGGCACCGGGGAGCTGTTTTTT	CASSPMNRGGAGTGELFF
TRBV5-5	NA	NA	TRBJ1-2	TGTGCCAGCAGCTTATTGAGTAACTATGGCTACACCTTC	CASSLLSNYGYTF
TRBV28	NA	TRBD1	TRBJ2-5	TGTGCCAGCCTAACCCGGGACAGCGAGCAAGAGACCCAGTACTTC	CASLTRDSEQETQYF
TRBV5-1	NA	TRBD1	TRBJ2-7	TGCGCCAGCAGCCCGGGACAGGCAGCCTACGAGCAGTACTTC	CASSPGQAAYEQYF
TRBV28	NA	TRBD1	TRBJ1-4	TGTGCCAGCAGGAAACAGGGGCTTAATGAAAAACTGTTTTTT	CASRKQGLNEKLFF
TRBV19	NA	NA	TRBJ1-2	TGTGCCAGTAGGAGAGCGGGCGGAGGAACCGTCCTACATGGCTACACCTTC	CASRRAGGGTVLHGYTF
TRBV30	few	NA	TRBJ1-3	TGTGCCTGGGGACAAACTGGAAACACCATATATTTT	CAWGQTGNTIYF
TRBV7-6	NA	TRBD1	TRBJ2-6	TGTGCCAGCAGCCGGGACAGGGGGGGCTCTGGGGCCAACGTCCTGACTTTC	CASSRDRGGSGANVLTF
TRBV10-3	NA	TRBD2	TRBJ2-2	TGTGCCATCTCAACTAGCGGGGACGTGGGGACCGGGGAGCTGTTTTTT	CAISTSGDVGTGELFF
TRBV28	NA	TRBD1	TRBJ1-1	TGTGCCAGCAGTTTAACAGGGGGCGGGAACACTGAAGCTTTCTTT	CASSLTGGGNTEAFF
TRBV13	NA	TRBD2	TRBJ2-3	TGTGCCAGCAGCTTGAGGACTAGCGGCAAAGGGACGCAGTATTTT	CASSLRTSGKGTQYF
TRBV5-1	NA	TRBD2	TRBJ2-3	TGCGCCAGCAGCTTGGCCTCTACTAGCGGGGGCACAGATACGCAGTATTTT	CASSLASTSGGTDTQYF
TRBV3-1/TRBV3-2	NA	NA	TRBJ1-6	TGTGCCAGCAGCCAAGGGTCAGGATCACCCCTCCACTTT	CASSQGSGSPLHF
TRBV3-1/TRBV3-2	NA	TRBD1	TRBJ2-3	TGTGCCAGCAGCCAAGATCCAGGGGGTGGAGCAGATACGCAGTATTTT	CASSQDPGGGADTQYF
TRBV19	few	TRBD1	TRBJ1-1	TGTGCCACCTCCTCAGGGGACAGGCGGAGAACTTTCTTT	CATSSGDRRRTFF
TRBV6-1	NA	TRBD1	TRBJ1-5	TGTGCCAGCAGTGAAGTTTGGACAGGGGGCAATCAGCCCCAGCATTTT	CASSEVWTGGNQPQHF
TRBV30	NA	NA	TRBJ1-6	TGTGCCTGGGAGCCCCGGGACACCAATAATTCACCCCTCCACTTT	CAWEPRDTNNSPLHF
TRBV27	once	NA	TRBJ2-7	TGTGCCAGCAGTTTAAGGGGTAGGGAGGATCTGTACTTC	CASSLRGREDLYF
TRBV5-5	NA	TRBD1	TRBJ2-1	TGTGCCAGCAGCCGTGGACAGGTAACTTACAATGAGCAGTTCTTC	CASSRGQVTYNEQFF
TRBV7-8	NA	NA	TRBJ1-1	TGTGCCAGCAGCCCTTCTCGAGGGGGGAACACTGAAGCTTTCTTT	CASSPSRGGNTEAFF
TRBV7-6	NA	NA	TRBJ1-3	TGTGCCAGCACTACTGGAAACACCATATATTTT	CASTTGNTIYF
TRBV6-4	NA	TRBD1	TRBJ1-2	TGTGCCAGCAGTGACTCCCCGGGACAGCCGTATGGCTACACCTTC	CASSDSPGQPYGYTF
TRBV5-1	once	TRBD1	TRBJ2-5	TGCGCCAGCAGACAGGAGGGACAGGGAGGTGGGGCCCAGTACTTC	CASRQEGQGGGAQYF
TRBV7-9	NA	NA	TRBJ2-1	TGTGCCAGCAGCACAGACGGAGGATACAATGAGCAGTTCTTC	CASSTDGGYNEQFF